One and the same sample provided the 20 T cell receptor beta chains below, sequenced in a study of PD-1 blockade in classical Hodgkin lymphoma. Time point: cycle 4 day 1 (C4D1), after more than five weeks of nivolumab. Each of the patients experienced relapse following autologous stem cell transplantation, and their brentuximab vedotin exposure differed. TCRdb keeps only in-frame clones here, not all; method: immunoSEQ multiplex PCR. The sample yields roughly 8,200 clones, roughly nine tenths seen once. The starting material was peripheral blood mononuclear cells (PBMCs), obtained before the fourth cycle of nivolumab. The receptors originated from a human donor with classical Hodgkin lymphoma.

The rearrangement links TRBV30 to TRBJ1-2; D is possibly TRBD1 (6 bases). The ends were cut back, 3 bases at V and 3 bases at J, with 11 bases in the middle. This CDR3 is built from 13 residues. CDR1 is GTSNPN, CDR2 SVGIG, per germline (reference sequence). CDR3 DNA sequence: TGTGCCTGGAGCGGGGACATCGACTATGGCTACACCTTC. Its protein is CAWSGDIDYGYTF.

The chain is built from TRBV15 and TRBJ1-5; unclear D gene. V lost 6 bases to trimming and J lost 4 bases, with 13 bases between them. The CDR3 extends over 14 amino acids. Germline V gene lookup returns CDR1 LNHNV and CDR2 YYDKDF (reference sequence). The CDR3 is CATSDWGFNQPQHF. For the CDR3, the DNA is TGTGCCACCAGTGACTGGGGATTTAATCAGCCCCAGCATTTT.

This chain links TRBV11-3 with TRBJ2-1, with 11 positions matching TRBD1. V shed 1 base, J shed 0 bases, and the junction held 5 bases outside the gene matches. This CDR3 is built from 18 residues. CDR1 SGHNT and CDR2 YENEEA come from the germline V gene. Here the CDR3 reads CASSLVFGTGGSYNEQFF. The CDR3 coding sequence is TGTGCCAGCAGCTTAGTTTTTGGGACAGGGGGCTCCTACAATGAGCAGTTCTTC.

The genes are TRBV6-5 and TRBJ2-5; D might be TRBD2 (6 bases). Looked up from germline, CDR1 is MNHEY and CDR2 is SVGAGI. This CDR3 is 14 amino acids long. The V end was cut by 0 bases, the J end by 4 bases, with 9 bases between. The CDR3 DNA follows: TGTGCCAGCAGTTACTCGTCGGGAGTAGAGACCCAGTACTTC. The encoded protein is CASSYSSGVETQYF.

The J gene is TRBJ1-4, the V gene TRBV28; 8 bases are a match to TRBD1. Germline assignment: CDR1 MDHEN and CDR2 SYDVKM. Unmatched junction bases numbered 8, after V lost 3 bases and J lost 8 bases. The CDR3 consists of 15 residues. The CDR3 DNA follows: TGTGCCAGCAGTTTGACAGGGGAAGTTTGGGAAAAACTGTTTTTT. Its protein product is CASSLTGEVWEKLFF.

The chain joins TRBV6-1 to TRBJ2-7; D is uncertain. This CDR3 spans 13 amino acids. The V end lost 2 bases, the J end lost 1 base, and 6 bases lay between the germline ends. Germline lookup yields CDR1 MNHNS and CDR2 SASEGT. The CDR3 coding sequence is TGTGCCAGCAGTGAAAGGGTTTCCTACGAGCAGTACTTC. Residues: CASSERVSYEQYF.

This chain joins TRBV6-1 and TRBJ1-4, with 7 bases matching TRBD1. Germline V gives CDR1 MNHNS, CDR2 SASEGT. The trim removed 5 bases at V and 4 bases at J, leaving 4 bases unmatched. CDR3 length: 14 amino acids. CDR3 sequence (DNA): TGTGCCAGCAGTCCGGGACAGTTTAATGAAAAACTGTTTTTT. Amino acid sequence: CASSPGQFNEKLFF.

V is TRBV7-9 and J is TRBJ2-1, with D maybe TRBD2 (5 bases). This CDR3 has 17 residues. V was pared by 2 bases and J by 1 base, with 15 bases between. Germline V CDR1 and CDR2: SEHNR, FQNEAQ (reference sequence). As DNA, the CDR3 is TGTGCCAGCAGCTTAATACGAGGGCCGGAATCCTACAATGAGCAGTTCTTC. Translating gives CASSLIRGPESYNEQFF.

The rearrangement links TRBV7-2 to TRBJ1-5; TRBD1 matches at 8 bases. The CDR3 has 15 amino acids. Germline CDR1 and CDR2: SGHTA and FQGNSA. V was pared by 1 base and J by 6 bases, with 5 bases of the junction left unmatched. CDR3 sequence (DNA): TGTGCCAGCAGCTTAGGGCAGGGGGCAGTTCAGCCCCAGCATTTT. Translated, it gives CASSLGQGAVQPQHF.

This rearrangement joins TRBV6-7 to TRBJ2-1; D possibly corresponds to TRBD1 (5 bases). TRBV6-7 falls under the ORF class, with uncertain function. V lost 0 bases and J 6 bases, leaving 18 bases between the germline ends. This CDR3 region has 17 residues. The CDR3 sequence: CASSYSGDSNFPNEQFF. The DNA of the CDR3 is TGTGCCAGCAGTTACTCTGGAGACAGTAACTTTCCCAATGAGCAGTTCTTC.

The chain is built from TRBV28 and TRBJ1-5, with 8 bases fitting TRBD1. The CDR3 totals 15 residues. Trimming at V came to 2 bases and at J to 7 bases, leaving 7 bases not matched to a gene. In germline, CDR1 is MDHEN, CDR2 SYDVKM. CDR3 in DNA: TGTGCCAGCAGTTTACAAGACAGGGGTGGACAGCCCCAGCATTTT. Its protein is CASSLQDRGGQPQHF. The whole variable domain, remainder taken from reference TRBV28 and TRBJ1-5, is DVKVTQSSRYLVKRTGEKVFLECVQDMDHENMFWYRQDPGLGLRLIYFSYDVKMKEKGDIPEGYSVSREKKERFSLILESASTNQTSMYLCASSLQDRGGQPQHFGDGTRLSIL.

The rearrangement uses TRBV9 and TRBJ2-5, with 13 bases identical to TRBD2. V lost 7 bases to trimming and J lost 1 base; unmatched junction nucleotides: 10. In germline, CDR1 is SGDLS, CDR2 YYNGEE. CDR3 length: 17 amino acids. For the CDR3, the DNA is TGTGCCAGCGCCACCGGGACTAGCGGGAAGGGCCAAGAGACCCAGTACTTC. Residues: CASATGTSGKGQETQYF.

The rearrangement uses TRBV4-1 and TRBJ2-3; no definite D call. The germline CDR1 and CDR2 sequences are MGHRA and YSYEKL. CDR3 length: 17 amino acids. Trimming pared 4 bases from V and 1 base from J, leaving 18 bases between. The CDR3 DNA is TGCGCCAGCAGCCCGACTGAAGGAATGTTGGGCACAGATACGCAGTATTTT. It yields the protein CASSPTEGMLGTDTQYF.

This clone was detected only once. The V gene is TRBV6-5, the J gene TRBJ2-7; D perhaps matches TRBD1 (6 bases). CDR1 is MNHEY and CDR2 is SVGAGI in the germline V gene. Trimming removed 6 bases at V and 2 bases at J, with 14 bases between. The length of the CDR3 is 14 residues. The DNA for the CDR3 is TGTGCCAGCAGCCCTTGGACAGAAACCTACGAGCAGTACTTC. As protein: CASSPWTETYEQYF.

This chain joins TRBV7-2 and TRBJ2-2; 11 bases match TRBD2. This CDR3 is built from 17 residues. The trim removed 5 bases at V and 4 bases at J, leaving 9 bases unmatched. CDR1 is SGHTA and CDR2 is FQGNSA in the germline V gene. Written as DNA, the CDR3 is TGTGCCAGCAGCCTGTTAGCGGGAGGGCCCGGCACCGGGGAGCTGTTTTTT. Translating gives CASSLLAGGPGTGELFF.

This clone was recorded only once. The chain couples TRBV7-9 to TRBJ2-1; either TRBD1 or TRBD2 may supply D (5 bases each). CDR1 and CDR2 (germline): SEHNR, FQNEAQ (reference sequence). V gave up 1 base and J gave up 7 bases, with 17 bases separating them. This CDR3 has 16 residues. The CDR3 region has the DNA TGTGCCAGCAGCTTAGTGGGGGAAACCGACCGGAATGAGCAGTTCTTC. It yields the protein CASSLVGETDRNEQFF.

The chain combines TRBV6-6 with TRBJ1-4; a possible D gene is TRBD1 (6 bases). Germline loops: CDR1 MNHNY, CDR2 SVGAGI (reference sequence). V was pared by 9 bases and J by 1 base, with 12 bases between. The CDR3 is 14 amino acids. The CDR3 region is CASFKTGTNEKLFF. The CDR3 DNA reads TGTGCCAGTTTTAAGACAGGAACTAATGAAAAACTGTTTTTT.

The chain links TRBV30 to TRBJ2-7; the D call may be TRBD1 or TRBD2 (5 bases each). CDR3 length equals 16 residues. Deletions cut 0 bases from V and 3 bases from J, with 18 bases between. Germline CDR1 GTSNPN, CDR2 SVGIG (reference sequence). The CDR3 region has the DNA TGTGCCTGGAGTGTACGCCGGGACCCGATAGGCTACGAGCAGTACTTC. The encoded protein is CAWSVRRDPIGYEQYF.

The chain joins TRBV7-9 to TRBJ1-2; D ambiguous. This CDR3 contains 12 residues. Deletions cut 6 bases from V and 5 bases from J, with 10 bases between. CDR1 and CDR2 (germline): SEHNR, FQNEAQ (reference sequence). CDR3 DNA: TGTGCCAGCAGGGAGGAGGCGTATGGCTACACCTTC. Its translation is CASREEAYGYTF.

The chain joins TRBV4-1 to TRBJ2-3, with 8 bases fitting TRBD2. The V segment lost 1 base and the J segment 4 bases; nucleotides outside the gene matches: 10. Germline lookup yields CDR1 MGHRA and CDR2 YSYEKL. The length of the CDR3 is 17 residues. The CDR3 DNA is TGCGCCAGCAGCCAAGTGGGATCGGGAGGGCAATCAGATACGCAGTATTTT. Its translation: CASSQVGSGGQSDTQYF.